This T cell receptor (beta chain) was identified during a study of control samples from healthy donors and cancer patients. This clone showed up just a few times. Using immunoSEQ multiplex PCR, the repertoire was profiled, and TCRdb retains in-frame clones only, with some absent. The profile shows 180,000 or so clones, 90% to 95% of them singletons. The CDR3 is 15 residues long. Looked up from germline, CDR1 is SGDLS and CDR2 is YYNGEE. J gave up 0 bases and V 4 bases, and 4 bases lay outside the gene matches. Sequenced sample: blood. The TCR was taken from a woman in her 30s in good health. The chain has TRBV9 and TRBJ1-5, with 7 bases that match TRBD1. CDR3 amino acids: CASSPRGDSNQPQHF. CDR3 bases: TGTGCCAGCAGCCCCAGGGGGGATAGCAATCAGCCCCAGCATTTT. The full variable domain, in which reference TRBV9 and TRBJ1-5 provide the parts outside the CDR3, is DSGVTQTPKHLITATGQRVTLRCSPRSGDLSVYWYQQSLDQGLQFLIQYYNGEERAKGNILERFSAQQFPDLHSELNLSSLELGDSALYFCASSPRGDSNQPQHFGDGTRLSIL.